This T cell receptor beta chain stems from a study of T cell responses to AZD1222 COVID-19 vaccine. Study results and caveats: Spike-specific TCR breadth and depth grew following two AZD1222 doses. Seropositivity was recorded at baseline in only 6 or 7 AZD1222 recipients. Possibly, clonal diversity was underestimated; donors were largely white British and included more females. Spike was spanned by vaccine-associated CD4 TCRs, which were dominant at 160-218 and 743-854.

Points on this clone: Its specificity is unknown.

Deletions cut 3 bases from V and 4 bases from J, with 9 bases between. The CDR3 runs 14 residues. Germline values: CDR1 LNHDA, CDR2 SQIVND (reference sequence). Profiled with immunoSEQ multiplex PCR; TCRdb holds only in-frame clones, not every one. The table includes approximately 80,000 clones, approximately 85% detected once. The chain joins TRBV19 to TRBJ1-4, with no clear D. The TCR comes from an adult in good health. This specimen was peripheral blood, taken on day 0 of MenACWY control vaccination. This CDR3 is CASSIVGFNEKLFF. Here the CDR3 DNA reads TGTGCCAGTAGTATCGTGGGGTTTAATGAAAAACTGTTTTTT.